A single T cell receptor (beta chain) is shown here with its context. The data were obtained in a study of blood T cell repertoires in COVID-19. Study-wide background: Material from acute and convalescent COVID-19 was sourced from the United States, Italy and Spain.

Germline loops: CDR1 SGHAT, CDR2 FQNNGV. Trimming stripped 4 bases from V and 5 bases from J, with 17 bases between. The CDR3 is 15 residues long. Original methodology: Estimation of nucleated cell counts was performed using reference gene primer amplification. Profiling relied on immunoSEQ multiplex PCR, and the TCRdb table lists in-frame clones only, not all of them. Clone size and the V and J calls come from that table; the DNA yielded D and trimming. The data contain tens of thousands of clones, over 65% of them seen just once; the ten biggest clones take up about 14%. This chain joins TRBV11-2 and TRBJ2-5; tentatively, D is TRBD2 (6 bases). This TCR was recovered from a man aged 45-60 years with active or convalescent COVID-19. The sequencing sample was made of peripheral blood. The CDR3 region is CASSSRGGTWETQYF. The DNA of the CDR3 is TGTGCCAGCAGCTCCCGGGGCGGGACTTGGGAGACCCAGTACTTC.